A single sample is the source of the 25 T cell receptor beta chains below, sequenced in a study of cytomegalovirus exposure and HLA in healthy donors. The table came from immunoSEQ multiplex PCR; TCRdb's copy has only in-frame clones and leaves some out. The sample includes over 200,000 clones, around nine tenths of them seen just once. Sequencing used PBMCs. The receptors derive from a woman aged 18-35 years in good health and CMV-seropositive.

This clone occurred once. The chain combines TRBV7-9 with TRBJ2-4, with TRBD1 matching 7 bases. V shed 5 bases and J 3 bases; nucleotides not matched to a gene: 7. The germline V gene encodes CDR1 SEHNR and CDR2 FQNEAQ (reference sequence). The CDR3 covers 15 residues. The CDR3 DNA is TGTGCCAGCAGCCCAGGGGCAGGGGGCAAAAACATTCAGTACTTC. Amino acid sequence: CASSPGAGGKNIQYF.

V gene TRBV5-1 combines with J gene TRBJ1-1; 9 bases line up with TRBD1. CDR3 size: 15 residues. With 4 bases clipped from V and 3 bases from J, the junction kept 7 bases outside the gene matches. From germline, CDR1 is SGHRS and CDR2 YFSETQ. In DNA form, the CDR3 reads TGCGCCAGCAGCCAGGGACAGGGAGGGTACACTGAAGCTTTCTTT. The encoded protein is CASSQGQGGYTEAFF.

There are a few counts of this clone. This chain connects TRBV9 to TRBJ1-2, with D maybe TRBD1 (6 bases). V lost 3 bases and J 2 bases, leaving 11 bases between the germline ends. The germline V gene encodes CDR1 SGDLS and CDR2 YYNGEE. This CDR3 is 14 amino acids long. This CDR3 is CASSALDRNYGYTF. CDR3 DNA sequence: TGTGCCAGCAGCGCCCTCGACAGGAACTATGGCTACACCTTC. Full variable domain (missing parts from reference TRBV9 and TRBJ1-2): DSGVTQTPKHLITATGQRVTLRCSPRSGDLSVYWYQQSLDQGLQFLIQYYNGEERAKGNILERFSAQQFPDLHSELNLSSLELGDSALYFCASSALDRNYGYTFGSGTRLTVV.

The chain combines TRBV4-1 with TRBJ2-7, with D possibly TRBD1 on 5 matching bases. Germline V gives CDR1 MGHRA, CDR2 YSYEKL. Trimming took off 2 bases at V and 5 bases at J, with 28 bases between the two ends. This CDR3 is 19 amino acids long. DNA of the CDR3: TGCGCCAGCAGCCAACCATTTCCCTTCATGGGCAGGGAAACGGACGAGCAGTACTTC. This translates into CASSQPFPFMGRETDEQYF.

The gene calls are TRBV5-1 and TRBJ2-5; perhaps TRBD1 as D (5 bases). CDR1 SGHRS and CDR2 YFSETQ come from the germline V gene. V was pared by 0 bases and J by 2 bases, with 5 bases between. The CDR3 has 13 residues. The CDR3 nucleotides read TGCGCCAGCAGCTTGGGACAGCAAGAGACCCAGTACTTC. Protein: CASSLGQQETQYF.

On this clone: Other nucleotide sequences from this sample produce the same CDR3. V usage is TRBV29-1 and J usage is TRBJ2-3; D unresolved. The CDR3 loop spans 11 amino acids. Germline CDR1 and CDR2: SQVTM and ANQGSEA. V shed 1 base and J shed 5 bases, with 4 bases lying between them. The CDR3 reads CSVEGGDTQYF. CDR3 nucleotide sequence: TGCAGCGTTGAAGGAGGAGATACGCAGTATTTT.

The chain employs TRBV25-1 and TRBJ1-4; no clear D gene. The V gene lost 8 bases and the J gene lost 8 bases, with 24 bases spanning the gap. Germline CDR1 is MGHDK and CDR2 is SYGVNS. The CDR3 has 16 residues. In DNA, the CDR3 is TGTGCCAGCGGCGAAATTTTCGGGTCCTCGAGAGAAAAACTGTTTTTT. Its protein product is CASGEIFGSSREKLFF.

Here the CDR3 DNA reads TGTGCCAGTACGCGGGGGACAGGGGCGAAAGAGACTAATGAAAAACTGTTTTTT. It codes for CASTRGTGAKETNEKLFF. The chain carries TRBV19 and TRBJ1-4; 10 positions agree with TRBD1. The CDR3 has 18 residues. J lost 2 bases, V lost 7 bases, and 13 bases had no gene match. CDR1 is LNHDA and CDR2 is SQIVND in the germline V gene (reference sequence).

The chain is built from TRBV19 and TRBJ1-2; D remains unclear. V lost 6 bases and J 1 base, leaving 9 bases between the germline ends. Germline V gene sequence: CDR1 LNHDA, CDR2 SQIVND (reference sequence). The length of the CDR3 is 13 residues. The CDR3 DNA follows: TGTGCCAGTAGGCCAATCGGTAACTATGGCTACACCTTC. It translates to CASRPIGNYGYTF. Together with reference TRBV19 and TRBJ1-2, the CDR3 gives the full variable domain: DGGITQSPKYLFRKEGQNVTLSCEQNLNHDAMYWYRQDPGQGLRLIYYSQIVNDFQKGDIAEGYSVSREKKESFPLTVTSAQKNPTAFYLCASRPIGNYGYTFGSGTRLTVV.

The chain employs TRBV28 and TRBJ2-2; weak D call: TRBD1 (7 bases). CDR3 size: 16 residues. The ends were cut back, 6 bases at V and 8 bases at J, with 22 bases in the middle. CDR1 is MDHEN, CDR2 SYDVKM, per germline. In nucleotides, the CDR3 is TGTGCCAGCAGCCCGGACAGGCCCGCGGGATGGGGGGAGCTGTTTTTT. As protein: CASSPDRPAGWGELFF.

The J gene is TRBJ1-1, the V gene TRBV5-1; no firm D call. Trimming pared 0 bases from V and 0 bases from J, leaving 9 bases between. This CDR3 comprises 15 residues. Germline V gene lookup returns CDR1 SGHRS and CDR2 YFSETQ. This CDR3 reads CASSLVAAMNTEAFF. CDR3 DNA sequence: TGCGCCAGCAGCTTGGTGGCGGCTATGAACACTGAAGCTTTCTTT.

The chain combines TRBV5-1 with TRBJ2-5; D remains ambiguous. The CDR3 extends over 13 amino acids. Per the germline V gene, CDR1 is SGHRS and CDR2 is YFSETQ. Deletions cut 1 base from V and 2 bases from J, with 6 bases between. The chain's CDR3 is CASSLREQETQYF. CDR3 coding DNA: TGCGCCAGCAGCTTGAGAGAGCAAGAGACCCAGTACTTC.

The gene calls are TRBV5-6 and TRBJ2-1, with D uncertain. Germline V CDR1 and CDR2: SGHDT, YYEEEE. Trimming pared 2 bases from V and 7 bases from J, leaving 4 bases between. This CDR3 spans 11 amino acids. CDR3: CASSFYNEQFF. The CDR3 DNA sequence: TGTGCCAGCAGCTTTTATAATGAGCAGTTCTTC.

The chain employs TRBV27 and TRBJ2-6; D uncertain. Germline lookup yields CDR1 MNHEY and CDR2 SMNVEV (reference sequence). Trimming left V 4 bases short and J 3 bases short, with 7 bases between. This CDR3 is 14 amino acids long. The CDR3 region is CASSWADGANVLTF. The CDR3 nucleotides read TGTGCCAGCAGTTGGGCAGATGGGGCCAACGTCCTGACTTTC.

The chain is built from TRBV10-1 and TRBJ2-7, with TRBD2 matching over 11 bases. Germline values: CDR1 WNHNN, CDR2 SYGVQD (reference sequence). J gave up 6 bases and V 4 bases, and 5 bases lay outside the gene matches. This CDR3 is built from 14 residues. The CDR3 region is CASSGTSGSGEQYF. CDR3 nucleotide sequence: TGCGCCAGCAGTGGAACTAGCGGGAGCGGCGAGCAGTACTTC.

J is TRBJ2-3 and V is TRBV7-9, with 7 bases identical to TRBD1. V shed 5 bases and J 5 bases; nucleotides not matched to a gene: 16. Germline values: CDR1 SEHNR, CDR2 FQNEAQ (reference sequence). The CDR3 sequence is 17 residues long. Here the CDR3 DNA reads TGTGCCAGCAGCCCGAGAGGGGGCGGGCCGATGATAGATACGCAGTATTTT. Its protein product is CASSPRGGGPMIDTQYF.

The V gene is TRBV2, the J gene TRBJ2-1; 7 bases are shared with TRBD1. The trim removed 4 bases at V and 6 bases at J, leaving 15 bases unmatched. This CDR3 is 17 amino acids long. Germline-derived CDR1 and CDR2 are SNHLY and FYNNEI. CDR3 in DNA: TGTGCCAGCAGTGCCACCCCAACCGGGACAGCCCGCAATGAGCAGTTCTTC. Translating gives CASSATPTGTARNEQFF.

This CDR3 is CASIRELANNEQFF. In nucleotides, the CDR3 is TGTGCCAGCATTCGGGAGCTTGCAAACAATGAGCAGTTCTTC. V is TRBV2 and J is TRBJ2-1; D perhaps matches TRBD2 (6 bases). V gave up 7 bases and J gave up 5 bases, with 15 bases separating them. This CDR3 is built from 14 residues. Germline V gives CDR1 SNHLY, CDR2 FYNNEI.

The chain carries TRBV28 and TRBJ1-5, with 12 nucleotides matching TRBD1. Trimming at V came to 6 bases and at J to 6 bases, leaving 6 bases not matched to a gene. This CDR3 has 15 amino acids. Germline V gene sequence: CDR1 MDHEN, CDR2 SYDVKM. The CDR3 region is CASSRDRGLGQPQHF. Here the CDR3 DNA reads TGTGCCAGCAGCCGGGACAGGGGGCTAGGTCAGCCCCAGCATTTT.

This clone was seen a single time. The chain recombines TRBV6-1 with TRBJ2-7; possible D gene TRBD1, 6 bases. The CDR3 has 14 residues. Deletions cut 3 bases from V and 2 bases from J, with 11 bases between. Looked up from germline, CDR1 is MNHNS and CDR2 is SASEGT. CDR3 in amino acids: CASSDDRWAYEQYF. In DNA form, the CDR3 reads TGTGCCAGCAGTGACGACAGGTGGGCCTACGAGCAGTACTTC.

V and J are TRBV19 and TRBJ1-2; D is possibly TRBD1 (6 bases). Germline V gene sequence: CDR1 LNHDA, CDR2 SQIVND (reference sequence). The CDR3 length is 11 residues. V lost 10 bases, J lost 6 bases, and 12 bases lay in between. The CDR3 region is CATLDRNGYTF. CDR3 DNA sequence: TGTGCCACCCTAGACAGGAATGGCTACACCTTC. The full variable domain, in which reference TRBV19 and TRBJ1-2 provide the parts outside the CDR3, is DGGITQSPKYLFRKEGQNVTLSCEQNLNHDAMYWYRQDPGQGLRLIYYSQIVNDFQKGDIAEGYSVSREKKESFPLTVTSAQKNPTAFYLCATLDRNGYTFGSGTRLTVV.

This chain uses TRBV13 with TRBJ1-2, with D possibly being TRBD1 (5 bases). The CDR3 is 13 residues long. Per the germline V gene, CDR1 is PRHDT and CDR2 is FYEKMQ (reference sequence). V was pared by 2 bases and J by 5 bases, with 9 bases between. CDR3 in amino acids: CASSLPRGYGYTF. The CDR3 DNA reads TGTGCCAGCAGCTTACCAAGGGGATATGGCTACACCTTC.

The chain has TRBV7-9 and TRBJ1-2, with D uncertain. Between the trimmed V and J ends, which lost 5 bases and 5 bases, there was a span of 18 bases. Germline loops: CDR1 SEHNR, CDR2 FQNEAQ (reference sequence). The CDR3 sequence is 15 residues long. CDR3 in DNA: TGTGCCAGCAGCACTACCACCTCAGACCGGTATGGCTACACCTTC. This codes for CASSTTTSDRYGYTF.

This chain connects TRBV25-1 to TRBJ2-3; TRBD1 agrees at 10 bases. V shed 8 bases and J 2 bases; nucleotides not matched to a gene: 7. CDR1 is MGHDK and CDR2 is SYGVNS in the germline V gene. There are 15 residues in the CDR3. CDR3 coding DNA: TGTGCCAGCGGGGGGGGACAGGGGAACACAGATACGCAGTATTTT. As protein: CASGGGQGNTDTQYF. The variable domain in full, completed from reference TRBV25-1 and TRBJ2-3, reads EADIYQTPRYLVIGTGKKITLECSQTMGHDKMYWYQQDPGMELHLIHYSYGVNSTEKGDLSSESTVSRIRTEHFPLTLESARPSHTSQYLCASGGGQGNTDTQYFGPGTRLTVL.

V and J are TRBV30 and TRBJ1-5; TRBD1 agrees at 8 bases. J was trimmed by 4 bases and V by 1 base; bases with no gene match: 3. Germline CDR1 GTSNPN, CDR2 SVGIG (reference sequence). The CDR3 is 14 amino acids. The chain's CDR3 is CAWSGGQVNQPQHF. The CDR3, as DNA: TGTGCCTGGAGTGGGGGACAGGTAAATCAGCCCCAGCATTTT.